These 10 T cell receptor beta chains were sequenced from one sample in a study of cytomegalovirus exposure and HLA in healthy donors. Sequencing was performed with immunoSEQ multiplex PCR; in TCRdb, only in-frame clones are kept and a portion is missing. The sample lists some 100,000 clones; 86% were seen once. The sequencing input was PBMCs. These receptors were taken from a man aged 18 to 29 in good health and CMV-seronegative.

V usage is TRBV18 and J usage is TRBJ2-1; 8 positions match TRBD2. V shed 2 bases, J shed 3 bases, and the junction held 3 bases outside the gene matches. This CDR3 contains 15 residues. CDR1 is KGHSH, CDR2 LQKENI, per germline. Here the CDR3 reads CASSPNSGIYNEQFF. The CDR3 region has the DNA TGTGCCAGCTCACCAAATAGCGGGATCTACAATGAGCAGTTCTTC.

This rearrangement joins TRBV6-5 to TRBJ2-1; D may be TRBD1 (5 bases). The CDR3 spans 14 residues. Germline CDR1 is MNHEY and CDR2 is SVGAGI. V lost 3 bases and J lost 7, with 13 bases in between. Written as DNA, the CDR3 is TGTGCCAGCAGTTATACCCAGACAGAAAATGAGCAGTTCTTC. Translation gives CASSYTQTENEQFF.

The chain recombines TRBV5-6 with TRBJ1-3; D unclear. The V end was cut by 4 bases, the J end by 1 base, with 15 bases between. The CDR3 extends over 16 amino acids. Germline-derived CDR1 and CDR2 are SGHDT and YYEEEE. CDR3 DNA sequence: TGTGCCAGCAGCCCTAAACCGGGAGGTTCTGGAAACACCATATATTTT. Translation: CASSPKPGGSGNTIYF.

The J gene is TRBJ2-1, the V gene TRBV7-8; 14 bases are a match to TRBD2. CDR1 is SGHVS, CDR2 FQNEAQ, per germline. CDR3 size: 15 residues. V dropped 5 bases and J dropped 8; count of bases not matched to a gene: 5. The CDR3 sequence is CASSPTSGGAHEQFF. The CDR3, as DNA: TGTGCCAGCAGCCCGACTAGCGGGGGGGCTCATGAGCAGTTCTTC.

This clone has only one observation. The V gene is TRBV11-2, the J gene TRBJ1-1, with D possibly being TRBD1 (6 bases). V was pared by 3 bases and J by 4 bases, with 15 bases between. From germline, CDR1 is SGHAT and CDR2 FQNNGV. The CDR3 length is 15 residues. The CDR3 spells CASSLGQGWSTEAFF. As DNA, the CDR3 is TGTGCCAGCAGCTTGGGGCAGGGGTGGAGCACTGAAGCTTTCTTT.

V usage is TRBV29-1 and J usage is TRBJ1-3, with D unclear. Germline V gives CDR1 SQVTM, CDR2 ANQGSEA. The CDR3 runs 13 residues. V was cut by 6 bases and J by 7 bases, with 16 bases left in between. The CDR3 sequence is CSVGNSGANTIYF. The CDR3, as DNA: TGCAGCGTGGGGAACAGCGGCGCGAACACCATATATTTT.

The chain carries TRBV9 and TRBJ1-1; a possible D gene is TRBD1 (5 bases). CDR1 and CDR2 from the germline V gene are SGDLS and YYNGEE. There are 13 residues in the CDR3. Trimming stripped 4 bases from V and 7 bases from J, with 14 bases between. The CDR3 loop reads CASSTAHRNEAFF. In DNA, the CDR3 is TGTGCCAGCAGCACCGCTCACAGGAATGAAGCTTTCTTT.

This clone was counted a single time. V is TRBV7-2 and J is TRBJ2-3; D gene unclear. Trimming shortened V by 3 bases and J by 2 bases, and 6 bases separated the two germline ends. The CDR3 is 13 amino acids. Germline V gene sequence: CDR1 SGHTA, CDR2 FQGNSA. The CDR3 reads CASSFEATDTQYF. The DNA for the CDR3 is TGTGCCAGCAGCTTTGAGGCCACAGATACGCAGTATTTT. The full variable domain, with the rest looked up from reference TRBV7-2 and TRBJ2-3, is GAGVSQSPSNKVTEKGKDVELRCDPISGHTALYWYRQSLGQGLEFLIYFQGNSAPDKSGLPSDRFSAERTGGSVSTLTIQRTQQEDSAVYLCASSFEATDTQYFGPGTRLTVL.

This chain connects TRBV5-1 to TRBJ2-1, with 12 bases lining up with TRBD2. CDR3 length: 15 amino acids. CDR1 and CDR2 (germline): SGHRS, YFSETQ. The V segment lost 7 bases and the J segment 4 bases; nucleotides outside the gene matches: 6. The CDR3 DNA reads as TGCGCCAGCTCCAACGGACTAGCGGGATACAATGAGCAGTTCTTC. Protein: CASSNGLAGYNEQFF.

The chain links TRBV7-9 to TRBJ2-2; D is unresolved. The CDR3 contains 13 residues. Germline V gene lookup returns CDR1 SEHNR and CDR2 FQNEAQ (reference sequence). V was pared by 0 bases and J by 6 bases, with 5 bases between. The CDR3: CASSLASAGELFF. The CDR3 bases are TGTGCCAGCAGCTTAGCGTCCGCCGGGGAGCTGTTTTTT.